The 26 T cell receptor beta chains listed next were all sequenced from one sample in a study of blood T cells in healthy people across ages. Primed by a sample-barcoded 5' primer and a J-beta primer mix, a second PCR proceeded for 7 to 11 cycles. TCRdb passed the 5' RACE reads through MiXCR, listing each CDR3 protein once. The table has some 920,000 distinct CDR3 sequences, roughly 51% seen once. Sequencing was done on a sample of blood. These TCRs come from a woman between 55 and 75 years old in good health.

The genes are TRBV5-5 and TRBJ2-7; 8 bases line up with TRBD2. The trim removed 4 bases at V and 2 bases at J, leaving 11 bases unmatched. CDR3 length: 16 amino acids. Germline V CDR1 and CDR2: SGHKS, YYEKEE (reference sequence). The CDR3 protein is CASSPIVGSGTYEQYF. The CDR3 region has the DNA TGTGCCAGCAGCCCCATCGTAGGTAGCGGGACCTACGAGCAGTACTTC.

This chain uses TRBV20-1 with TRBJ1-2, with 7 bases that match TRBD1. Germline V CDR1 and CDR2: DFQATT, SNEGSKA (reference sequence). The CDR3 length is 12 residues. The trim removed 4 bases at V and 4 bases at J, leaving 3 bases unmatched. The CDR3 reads CSAKTGPYGYTF. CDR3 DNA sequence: TGCAGTGCTAAGACAGGGCCCTATGGCTACACCTTC.

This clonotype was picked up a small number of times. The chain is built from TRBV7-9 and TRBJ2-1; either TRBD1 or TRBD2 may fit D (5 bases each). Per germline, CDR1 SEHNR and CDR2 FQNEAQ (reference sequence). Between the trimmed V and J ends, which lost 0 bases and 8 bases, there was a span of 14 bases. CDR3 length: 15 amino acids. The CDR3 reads CASSLARGPFDEQFF. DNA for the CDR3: TGTGCCAGCAGCTTAGCACGGGGACCTTTCGATGAGCAGTTCTTC.

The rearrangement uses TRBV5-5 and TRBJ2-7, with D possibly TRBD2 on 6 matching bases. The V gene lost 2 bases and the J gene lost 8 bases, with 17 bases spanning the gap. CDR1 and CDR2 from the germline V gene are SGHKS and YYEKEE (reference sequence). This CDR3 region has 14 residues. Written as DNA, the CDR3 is TGTGCCAGCAGCTTTGTAGCGGATCCCTCCCAGCAGTACTTC. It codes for CASSFVADPSQQYF.

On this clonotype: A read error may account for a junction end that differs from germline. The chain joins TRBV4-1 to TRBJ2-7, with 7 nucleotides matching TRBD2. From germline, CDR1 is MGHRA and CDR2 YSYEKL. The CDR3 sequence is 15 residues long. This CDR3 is CASGQPRAGESEQYF. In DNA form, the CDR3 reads TGCGCCAGCGGCCAACCCCGGGCGGGAGAAAGCGAGCAGTACTTC.

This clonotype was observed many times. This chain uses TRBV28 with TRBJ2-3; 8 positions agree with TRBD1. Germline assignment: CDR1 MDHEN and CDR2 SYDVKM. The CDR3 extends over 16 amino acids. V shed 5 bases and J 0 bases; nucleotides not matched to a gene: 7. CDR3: CASSLSTGASTDTQYF. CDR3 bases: TGTGCCAGCAGTCTCTCGACAGGGGCTAGCACAGATACGCAGTATTTT.

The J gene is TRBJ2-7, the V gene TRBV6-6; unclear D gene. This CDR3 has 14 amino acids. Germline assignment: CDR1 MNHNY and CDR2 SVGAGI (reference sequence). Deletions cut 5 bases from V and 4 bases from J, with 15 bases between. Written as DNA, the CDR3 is TGTGCCAGCAGTCGACTCGGATGGGGATACGAGCAGTACTTC. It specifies CASSRLGWGYEQYF.

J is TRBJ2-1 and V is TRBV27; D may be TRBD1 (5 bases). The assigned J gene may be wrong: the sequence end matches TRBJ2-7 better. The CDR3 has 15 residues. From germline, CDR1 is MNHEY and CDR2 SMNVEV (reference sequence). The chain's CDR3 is CAGRGQGHQSGEQYF. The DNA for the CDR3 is TGTGCCGGAAGGGGTCAGGGCCACCAATCTGGTGAGCAGTACTTC.

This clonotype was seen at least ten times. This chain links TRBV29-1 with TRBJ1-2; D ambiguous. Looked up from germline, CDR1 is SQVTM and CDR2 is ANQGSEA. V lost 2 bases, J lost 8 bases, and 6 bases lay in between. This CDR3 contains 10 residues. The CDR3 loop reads CSVETPGYTF. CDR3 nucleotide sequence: TGCAGCGTTGAAACGCCCGGCTACACCTTC. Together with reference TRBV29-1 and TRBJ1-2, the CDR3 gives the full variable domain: SAVISQKPSRDICQRGTSLTIQCQVDSQVTMMFWYRQQPGQSLTLIATANQGSEATYESGFVIDKFPISRPNLTFSTLTVSNMSPEDSSIYLCSVETPGYTFGSGTRLTVV.

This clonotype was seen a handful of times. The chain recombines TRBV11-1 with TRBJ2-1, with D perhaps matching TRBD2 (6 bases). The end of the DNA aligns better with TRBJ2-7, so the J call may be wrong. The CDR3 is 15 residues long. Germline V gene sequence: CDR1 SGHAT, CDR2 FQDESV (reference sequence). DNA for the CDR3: TGTGCCAGCAGCTTCGGGGGAAACTCCTACAATGAGCAGTACTTC. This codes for CASSFGGNSYNEQYF.

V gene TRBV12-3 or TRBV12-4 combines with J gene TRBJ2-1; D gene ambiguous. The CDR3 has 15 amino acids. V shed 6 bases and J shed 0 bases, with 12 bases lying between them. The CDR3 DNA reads TGTGCCAGCAGATTCGGCGGCCTCTCCTACAATGAGCAGTTCTTC. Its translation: CASRFGGLSYNEQFF.

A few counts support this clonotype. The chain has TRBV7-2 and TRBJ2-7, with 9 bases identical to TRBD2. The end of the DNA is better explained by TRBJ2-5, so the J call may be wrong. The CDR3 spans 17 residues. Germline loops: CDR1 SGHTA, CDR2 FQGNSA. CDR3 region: CASSLSTSGLKMETQYF. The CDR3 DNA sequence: TGTGCCAGCAGCTTATCGACTAGCGGACTTAAAATGGAGACCCAGTACTTC.

CDR3 protein: CASSGQLNNEQFF. In DNA form, the CDR3 reads TGTGCCAGCTCAGGACAGCTAAACAATGAGCAGTTCTTC. V usage is TRBV18 and J usage is TRBJ2-1; TRBD1 might be the D (6 bases). The CDR3 spans 13 residues. Between the trimmed V and J ends, which lost 5 bases and 5 bases, there was a span of 10 bases. Germline V CDR1 and CDR2: KGHSH, LQKENI.

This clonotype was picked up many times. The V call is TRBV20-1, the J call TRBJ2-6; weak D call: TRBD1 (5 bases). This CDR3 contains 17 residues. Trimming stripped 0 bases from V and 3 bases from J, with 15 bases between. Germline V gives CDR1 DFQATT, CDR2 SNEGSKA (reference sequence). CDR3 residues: CSARDRVVGFGANVLTF. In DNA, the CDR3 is TGCAGTGCTAGAGACAGGGTGGTTGGCTTTGGGGCCAACGTCCTGACTTTC.

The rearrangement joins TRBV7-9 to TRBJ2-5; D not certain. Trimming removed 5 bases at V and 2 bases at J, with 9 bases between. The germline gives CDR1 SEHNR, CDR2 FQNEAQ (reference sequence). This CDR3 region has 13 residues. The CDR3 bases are TGTGCCAGCAGCGGAGACGGACAAGAGACCCAGTACTTC. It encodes CASSGDGQETQYF.

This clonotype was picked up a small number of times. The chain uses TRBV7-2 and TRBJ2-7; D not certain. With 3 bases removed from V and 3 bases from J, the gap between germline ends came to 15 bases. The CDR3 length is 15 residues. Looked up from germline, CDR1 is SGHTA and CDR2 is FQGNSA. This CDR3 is CASSFPIETNYEQYF. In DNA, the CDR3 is TGTGCCAGCAGCTTCCCCATAGAGACCAACTACGAGCAGTACTTC.

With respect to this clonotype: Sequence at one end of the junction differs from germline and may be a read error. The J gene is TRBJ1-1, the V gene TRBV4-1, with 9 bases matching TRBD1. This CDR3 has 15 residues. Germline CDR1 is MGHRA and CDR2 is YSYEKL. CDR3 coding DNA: TGCGCCAGTAGCCAAGGGGACAGGGTAGGAACTGAAGCTTTCTTT. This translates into CASSQGDRVGTEAFF.

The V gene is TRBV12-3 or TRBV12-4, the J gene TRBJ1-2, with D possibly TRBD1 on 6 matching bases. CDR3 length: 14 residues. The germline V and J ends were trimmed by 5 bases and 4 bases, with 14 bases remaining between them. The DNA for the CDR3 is TGTGCCAGCAGTCCCAGAACAGGGATCTATGGCTACACCTTC. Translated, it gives CASSPRTGIYGYTF.

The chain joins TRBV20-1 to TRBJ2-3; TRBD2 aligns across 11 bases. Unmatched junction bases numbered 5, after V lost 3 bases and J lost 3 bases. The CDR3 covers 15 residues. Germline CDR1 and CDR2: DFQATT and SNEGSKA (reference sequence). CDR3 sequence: CSASGTSGWTDTQYF. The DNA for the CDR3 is TGCAGTGCTAGCGGGACTAGCGGATGGACAGATACGCAGTATTTT.

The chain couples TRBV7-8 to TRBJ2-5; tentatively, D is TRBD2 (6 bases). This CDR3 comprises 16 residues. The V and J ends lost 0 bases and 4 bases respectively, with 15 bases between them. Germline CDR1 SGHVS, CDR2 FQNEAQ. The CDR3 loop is CASSLAGRAGGETQYF. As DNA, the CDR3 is TGTGCCAGCAGCTTAGCCGGCAGGGCCGGGGGAGAGACCCAGTACTTC.

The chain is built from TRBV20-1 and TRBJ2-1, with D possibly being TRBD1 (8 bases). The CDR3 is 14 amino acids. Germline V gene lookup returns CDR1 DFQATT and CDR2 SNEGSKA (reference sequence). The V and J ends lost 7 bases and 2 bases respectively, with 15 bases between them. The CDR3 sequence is CSVTGGGPYNEQFF. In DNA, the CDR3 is TGCAGTGTAACAGGGGGAGGGCCCTACAATGAGCAGTTCTTC.

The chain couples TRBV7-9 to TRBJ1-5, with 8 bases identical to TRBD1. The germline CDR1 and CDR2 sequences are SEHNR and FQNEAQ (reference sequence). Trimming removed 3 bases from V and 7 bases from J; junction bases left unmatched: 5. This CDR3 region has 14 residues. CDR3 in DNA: TGTGCCAGCAGCTTCGGACAGGGCACGCAGCCCCAGCATTTT. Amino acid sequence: CASSFGQGTQPQHF.

CDR3 sequence reads: CSARGGGIYNSPLHF. The CDR3 coding sequence is TGCAGTGCTAGAGGGGGGGGCATCTATAATTCACCCCTCCACTTT. This sequence joins TRBV20-1 and TRBJ1-6; D possibly corresponds to TRBD1 (6 bases). The CDR3 is made up of 15 amino acids. Germline CDR1 reads DFQATT; CDR2 reads SNEGSKA (reference sequence). V lost 1 base, J lost 3 bases, and 10 bases lay in between.

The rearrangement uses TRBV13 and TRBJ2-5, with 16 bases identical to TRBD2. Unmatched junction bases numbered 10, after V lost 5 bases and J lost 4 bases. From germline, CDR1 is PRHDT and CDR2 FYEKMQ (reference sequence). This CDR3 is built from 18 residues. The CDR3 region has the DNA TGTGCCAGCAGCAGCGCCGGGACTAGCGGGAGGGCCCGAGAGACCCAGTACTTC. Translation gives CASSSAGTSGRARETQYF. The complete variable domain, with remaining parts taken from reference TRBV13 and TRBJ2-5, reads AAGVIQSPRHLIKEKRETATLKCYPIPRHDTVYWYQQGPGQDPQFLISFYEKMQSDKGSIPDRFSAQQFSDYHSELNMSSLELGDSALYFCASSSAGTSGRARETQYFGPGTRLLVL.

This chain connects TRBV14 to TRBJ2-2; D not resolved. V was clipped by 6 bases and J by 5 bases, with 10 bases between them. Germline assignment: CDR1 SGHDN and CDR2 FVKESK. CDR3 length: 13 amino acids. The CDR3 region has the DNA TGTGCCAGCAGTGCCGCTTTGACCGGGGAGCTGTTTTTT. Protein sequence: CASSAALTGELFF. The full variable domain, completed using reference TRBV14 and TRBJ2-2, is EAGVTQFPSHSVIEKGQTVTLRCDPISGHDNLYWYRRVMGKEIKFLLHFVKESKQDESGMPNNRFLAERTGGTYSTLKVQPAELEDSGVYFCASSAALTGELFFGEGSRLTVL.

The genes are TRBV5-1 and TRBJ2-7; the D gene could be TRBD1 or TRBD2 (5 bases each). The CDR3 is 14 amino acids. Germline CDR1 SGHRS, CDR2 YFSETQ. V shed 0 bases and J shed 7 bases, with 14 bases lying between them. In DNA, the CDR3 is TGCGCCAGCAGCTTGGAACCGGACGAGGGGGAGCAGTACTTC. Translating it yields CASSLEPDEGEQYF.